This T cell receptor beta chain was found in a study of T cells after posttransplantation cyclophosphamide. Points from the study as a whole: Donor CD8+ memory clones often dominated recipient blood repertoires at later times. Blood and skin or GI T cell repertoires showed limited TRB overlap. Recipient CMV seropositivity and CMV reactivation strongly tracked TRB clonality.

TCRdb's copy holds only in-frame clones and misses some; the assay was immunoSEQ multiplex PCR. The sample shows about 17,000 clones, none of them appearing just once. This clone was picked up many times. Its target is not known. Treatment was busulfan-fludarabine conditioning, a marrow graft, and cyclophosphamide on days +3 and +4. Sequencing used PBMCs, obtained after allogeneic stem cell transplant with posttransplant cyclophosphamide. This clonotype originated in a female patient aged 30-39 years who received an allogeneic stem cell transplant from a related donor, was CMV-positive, and had no GVHD. The T cells may come from the graft donor.

CDR3 sequence: CASSSGTGVRETQYF. CDR3 bases: TGTGCCAGCAGTTCCGGGACAGGGGTTCGAGAGACCCAGTACTTC. This chain joins TRBV6-5 and TRBJ2-5, with 10 bases identical to TRBD1. CDR1 is MNHEY, CDR2 SVGAGI, per germline. CDR3 length equals 15 residues. V lost 4 bases to trimming and J lost 4 bases; unmatched junction nucleotides: 6.